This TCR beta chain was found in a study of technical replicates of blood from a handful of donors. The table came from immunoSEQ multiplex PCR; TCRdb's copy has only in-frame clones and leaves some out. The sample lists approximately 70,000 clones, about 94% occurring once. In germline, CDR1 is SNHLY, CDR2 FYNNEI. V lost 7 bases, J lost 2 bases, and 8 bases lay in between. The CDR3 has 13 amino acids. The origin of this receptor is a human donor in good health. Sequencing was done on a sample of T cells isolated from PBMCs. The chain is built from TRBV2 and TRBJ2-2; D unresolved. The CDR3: CASTGTNTGELFF. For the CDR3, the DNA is TGTGCCAGCACAGGTACCAACACCGGGGAGCTGTTTTTT.